Listed below are T cell receptor beta chains from one sample, sequenced in a study of T cells in Graves' hyperthyroidism and ophthalmopathy. TCRdb independently ran MiXCR on the multiplex PCR reads; one entry per CDR3 protein. The sample includes around 690,000 distinct CDR3 sequences, roughly a sixth of them seen just once. The sample consisted of blood. Receptors originate from a man between 50 and 59 years old with Graves' hyperthyroidism. Each CDR3 is given with its conserved first and last residue. D genes are given only for firm matches. Clone sizes are given selectively: once, few, many, or a class where the clone is expanded.

>many|TRBJ2-5|TRBV28|.
TGTGCCAGTCAACAGGGTTGGGTCCAAGAGACCCAGTACTTC
CASQQGWVQETQYF
>few|TRBJ2-3|TRBV5-1|.
TGCGCCAGCAGGAAAGTCGGGGACGATACAGATACGCAGTATTTT
CASRKVGDDTDTQYF
>few|TRBJ1-1|TRBV18|.
TGTGCCAGCTCACCAGTAGTGATCAGTGAACACGAAGCTTTCTTT
CASSPVVISEHEAFF
>many|TRBJ2-1|TRBV20-1|TRBD2
TGCAGTGGAGTTGCGAGGGAGGGCTCCTACAATGAGCAGTTCTTC
CSGVAREGSYNEQFF
>few|TRBJ1-1|TRBV15|.
TGTGCCACCAGCAGAAATCCCATGAACACTGAAGCTTTCTTT
CATSRNPMNTEAFF
>many|TRBJ2-7|TRBV24-1|.
TGTGCCACCAGTGATTTGAATAGCTACGAGCAGTACTTC
CATSDLNSYEQYF
>many|TRBJ2-2|TRBV14|.
TGTGCCAGCAGCCAAGTGAGAACCGGGGAGCTGTTTTTT
CASSQVRTGELFF
>.|TRBJ1-1|TRBV2|TRBD1
TGTGCCAGCAGTGGTAGAGGGGGCGGCTCTGAAGCTTTCTTT
CASSGRGGGSEAFF
>many|TRBJ2-7|TRBV6-5|.
TGTGCCAGCAGTTACTCGAACCGCCAGGCTTTCTACGAGCAGTACTTC
CASSYSNRQAFYEQYF
>many|TRBJ1-5|TRBV6-6|.
TGTGCCAGCAGTTACAGGGTTAGCAATCAGCCCCAGCATTTT
CASSYRVSNQPQHF
>few|TRBJ2-7|TRBV24-1|.
TGTGCCACCAGACAGGGCTCCTACGAGCAGTACTTC
CATRQGSYEQYF
>.|TRBJ1-2|TRBV28|.
TGTGCCAGCAGTCTAAGGGGTCCATATGGCTACACCTTC
CASSLRGPYGYTF
>.|TRBJ1-5|TRBV19|.
TGTGCCAGTAGTACCTGGCACAGTTCCCGCAATCAGCCCCAGCATTTT
CASSTWHSSRNQPQHF
>.|TRBJ2-6|TRBV20-1|.
TGCAGTGCCCTAGGTAGTTTCTCTGGGGCCAACGTCCTGACTTTC
CSALGSFSGANVLTF
>few|TRBJ2-3|TRBV6-5|.
TGTGCCAGCAGTTACCCCCTGGCCTTCAAGGGGATACCCACAGATACGCAGTATTTT
CASSYPLAFKGIPTDTQYF
>many|TRBJ1-5|TRBV2|.
TGTGCCAGCAGTGACTATCAGGTTAATCAGCCCCAGCATTTT
CASSDYQVNQPQHF
>.|TRBJ1-1|TRBV18|.
TGTGCCAGCACACAGTCGCAAGAGAACACTGAAGCTTTCTTT
CASTQSQENTEAFF
>few|TRBJ1-1|TRBV28|TRBD1
TGTGCCAGCGTTTTCATTGGGACAGGGAGGGTGAACACTGAAGCTTTCTTT
CASVFIGTGRVNTEAFF
>many|TRBJ2-1|TRBV12-3/TRBV12-4|.
TGTGCCAGCAGTAGCCCGGGGAATTCCTACAATGAGCAGTTCTTC
CASSSPGNSYNEQFF
>.|TRBJ1-3|TRBV20-1|.
TGCAGTGCTAGAGAGGCACCAATCTCTGGAAACACCATATATTTT
CSAREAPISGNTIYF
>many|TRBJ2-7|TRBV12-3/TRBV12-4|TRBD2
TGTGCCAGCAGTTTAGGACAGTATGGGAGGGACGAGCAGTACTTC
CASSLGQYGRDEQYF
>many|TRBJ2-7|TRBV6-6|.
TGTGCCAGCAGTTTTAGGGACTCCGAGCAGTACTTC
CASSFRDSEQYF
>many|TRBJ2-2|TRBV19|TRBD1
TGTGCCAGTATCCGGACAGGGGGCGGAACCGGGGAGCTGTTTTTT
CASIRTGGGTGELFF
>many|TRBJ2-7|TRBV7-8|TRBD1
TGTGCCAGCAGCCCTTCAACCGGGACAGGGGGATACGAGCAGTACTTC
CASSPSTGTGGYEQYF
>few|TRBJ2-7|TRBV20-1|TRBD2
TGCAGTGCTAACCGGGGAACTAGCGGGGCCTACGAGCAGTACTTC
CSANRGTSGAYEQYF
>.|TRBJ2-1|TRBV6-1|TRBD2
TGTGCCAGCAGGATAACTAGCGGGAGAGTTTATGAGCAGTTCTTC
CASRITSGRVYEQFF
>.|TRBJ1-2|TRBV27|.
TGTGCCAGCAGTTTAGGTTGGGGCGACGCCTATGGCTACACCTTC
CASSLGWGDAYGYTF
>.|TRBJ2-1|TRBV6-1|.
TGTGCCAGCACCAAAGCCGGGGACGAGTTCTTC
CASTKAGDEFF
>many|TRBJ2-3|TRBV11-2|.
TGTGCCAGCAGCTTAGATCTGGGAAGCACAGATACGCAGTATTTT
CASSLDLGSTDTQYF
>.|TRBJ1-4|TRBV10-1|.
TGCGCCAGCAGTGGCGGAGTTAATGAAAAACTGTTTTTT
CASSGGVNEKLFF
>.|TRBJ2-3|TRBV7-2|TRBD1
TGTGCCAGCACCCCTCTGGGACAGCCCACAGATACGCAGTATTTT
CASTPLGQPTDTQYF
>many|TRBJ2-7|TRBV12-3/TRBV12-4|.
TGTGCCGGACTAAATGACCTCCCCTACGAGCAGTACTTC
CAGLNDLPYEQYF
>few|TRBJ2-3|TRBV6-2/TRBV6-3|.
TGTGCCAGCGCGAGGACAGAAAGCACAGATACGCAGTATTTT
CASARTESTDTQYF
>many|TRBJ1-2|TRBV10-3|.
TGTGCCATCATCCAAGACGCCGCCCCCGGTGGCTACACCTTC
CAIIQDAAPGGYTF
>.|TRBJ1-1|TRBV29-1|.
TGCAGCGTAGGGCAGAGAGCTTTCTTT
CSVGQRAFF
>.|TRBJ2-7|TRBV27|.
TGTGCCAGCAGTTTCGCAGCACAAACTTACTACGAGCAGTACTTC
CASSFAAQTYYEQYF
>many|TRBJ2-7|TRBV19|TRBD2
TGTGCCAGTAGCCCACGCCTAGCGGGAGATGAGCAGTACTTC
CASSPRLAGDEQYF